This T cell receptor (beta chain) was observed in a study of CD8+ T cells in alopecia areata. Whole-study results and caveats: Greater clonality was observed in lesional scalp samples, especially alopecia totalis/universalis, versus normal scalp. In scalp samples, resident alphabeta T cells of normal skin are also sequenced.

This clone came up once. Its antigen remains unknown. This CDR3 has 12 residues. V lost 1 base to trimming and J lost 10 bases, with 9 bases between them. In germline, CDR1 is SGDLS, CDR2 YYNGEE. RNA was isolated and reverse transcribed to cDNA, the sequencing template. Sequencing used immunoSEQ multiplex PCR; TCRdb keeps in-frame clones, though not all of them. This repertoire shows 150,000 to 200,000 clones, around 64% found once; its top ten account for 10% to 12%. Alopecia areata patients provided lesional scalp punch biopsies and peripheral blood. PBMCs provided sorted CD4+ and CD8+ T cells. The specimen comprised CD8+ T cells sorted from blood, sampled at week 0. The genes are TRBV9 and TRBJ2-1; no clear D gene. The sequence came from a human donor with alopecia areata. CDR3 sequence: CASSVSNREQFF. The CDR3 DNA reads TGTGCCAGCAGCGTATCGAATAGGGAGCAGTTCTTC.